These T cell receptor beta chains were read from a single sample in a study of T cell responses to AZD1222 COVID-19 vaccine. Here immunoSEQ multiplex PCR was the method, and the copy in TCRdb shows in-frame clones only, minus some. Here the sample spans about 140,000 clones, 92% being singletons. The material sequenced was peripheral blood, taken 28 days after the second AZD1222 dose. The receptors stem from an adult who received the AZD1222 COVID-19 vaccine. The CDR3 runs from the conserved cysteine through the conserved F or W. A D gene is named only where the DNA matches it firmly. Size is omitted from some rows. Given values are once, few, many or a class for expanded clones.

>TRBJ1-5|-|few|TRBV7-9
CASSSWGDQPQHF
TGTGCCAGCAGCTCTTGGGGGGATCAGCCCCAGCATTTT
>TRBJ1-1|-|-|TRBV27
CASSLMGGEAFF
TGTGCCAGCAGTCTGATGGGGGGTGAAGCTTTCTTT
>TRBJ1-2|TRBD1|once|TRBV5-6
CASSVDRGYGYTF
TGTGCCAGCAGCGTTGACAGGGGATATGGCTACACCTTC
>TRBJ2-7|-|-|TRBV28
CASRLTLEASSYEQYF
TGTGCCAGCAGATTGACCCTAGAGGCCAGCTCCTACGAGCAGTACTTC
>TRBJ1-1|-|-|TRBV10-3
CAISESGLGTNTEAFF
TGTGCCATCAGTGAGTCTGGGTTGGGGACAAACACTGAAGCTTTCTTT
>TRBJ2-7|-|once|TRBV4-2
CASSQDLGHLYEQYF
TGTGCCAGCAGCCAAGATTTGGGACACCTCTACGAGCAGTACTTC
>TRBJ2-3|-|once|TRBV6-1
CASSEMGGTTTDTQYF
TGTGCCAGCAGTGAAATGGGCGGGACCACCACAGATACGCAGTATTTT
>TRBJ2-3|TRBD1|-|TRBV28
CASSRQGARLGTDTQYF
TGTGCCAGCAGTCGACAGGGGGCGCGATTGGGGACAGATACGCAGTATTTT
>TRBJ2-6|-|once|TRBV5-1
CASRRGGDSGANVLTF
TGCGCCAGCCGCAGGGGGGGTGACTCTGGGGCCAACGTCCTGACTTTC
>TRBJ2-1|TRBD2|-|TRBV2
CASSEAGAYNEQFF
TGTGCCAGCAGTGAGGCGGGAGCCTACAATGAGCAGTTCTTC
>TRBJ1-3|-|-|TRBV4-3
CASSQDLGVFSIYF
TGCGCCAGCAGCCAAGATTTGGGCGTGTTCTCCATATATTTT
>TRBJ2-7|TRBD2|once|TRBV6-2/TRBV6-3
CASSLSGLGLYEQYF
TGTGCCAGCAGTTTATCGGGACTAGGGCTCTACGAGCAGTACTTC
>TRBJ2-1|-|-|TRBV28
CASSLMGSRGHDEQFF
TGTGCCAGCAGTTTAATGGGGAGTCGGGGTCACGATGAGCAGTTCTTC
>TRBJ1-1|-|-|TRBV7-3
CASRKGLSNTEAFF
TGTGCCAGCAGAAAAGGACTTTCGAACACTGAAGCTTTCTTT
>TRBJ1-2|-|-|TRBV6-5
CASSAAGSYGYTF
TGTGCCAGCAGCGCCGCTGGCAGCTATGGCTACACCTTC
>TRBJ2-2|-|-|TRBV7-9
CASGGTSGGELFF
TGTGCCAGCGGCGGTACCTCGGGCGGGGAGCTGTTTTTT
>TRBJ1-1|-|-|TRBV7-2
CASSPGGSDTEAFF
TGTGCCAGCAGCCCCGGGGGAAGTGACACTGAAGCTTTCTTT
>TRBJ1-1|-|-|TRBV7-9
CASSSQGEAFF
TGTGCCAGCAGCTCGCAAGGGGAAGCTTTCTTT
>TRBJ2-7|TRBD2|-|TRBV4-2
CASSQERFSGTLHF
TGTGCCAGCAGCCAAGAGAGGTTTAGCGGGACCCTCCACTTC
>TRBJ1-3|-|-|TRBV29-1
CSVGPATGNTIYF
TGCAGCGTTGGTCCGGCAACTGGAAACACCATATATTTT
>TRBJ2-7|-|-|TRBV7-9
CASRQPDSGFHEQYF
TGTGCCAGCCGACAACCCGACTCAGGGTTCCACGAGCAGTACTTC
>TRBJ1-2|-|-|TRBV10-2
CASSNAGNNYGYTF
TGCGCCAGCAGTAACGCAGGCAATAACTATGGCTACACCTTC
>TRBJ2-2|-|-|TRBV4-3
CASSQGSNTGELFF
TGCGCCAGCAGCCAAGGTTCGAACACCGGGGAGCTGTTTTTT
>TRBJ2-3|TRBD2|-|TRBV5-1
CASSLEVSGFTDTQYF
TGCGCCAGCAGCTTGGAAGTTAGCGGGTTCACAGATACGCAGTATTTT
>TRBJ2-7|-|-|TRBV28
CASSRPPGTQNF
TGTGCCAGCAGTCGCCCTCCCGGGACACAAAACTTC
>TRBJ2-5|-|-|TRBV7-9
CASSSGLLETQYF
TGTGCCAGCAGCTCAGGGTTATTAGAGACCCAGTACTTC
>TRBJ1-3|TRBD1|-|TRBV6-4
CASSDRKGQGGSGNTIYF
TGTGCCAGCAGTGACCGGAAGGGACAGGGCGGCTCTGGAAACACCATATATTTT
>TRBJ1-1|-|-|TRBV2
CASMKGRNTEAFF
TGTGCCAGCATGAAGGGGCGGAACACTGAAGCTTTCTTT
>TRBJ1-3|TRBD1|-|TRBV6-5
CASLWTGGAGNTIYF
TGTGCCAGCCTCTGGACAGGGGGCGCTGGAAACACCATATATTTT
>TRBJ1-1|-|-|TRBV4-3
CASSQVGYTEAFF
TGCGCCAGCAGCCAAGTTGGATACACTGAAGCTTTCTTT
>TRBJ1-5|TRBD1|-|TRBV28
CASSGGQPNQPQHF
TGTGCCAGCAGTGGGGGACAGCCCAATCAGCCCCAGCATTTT
>TRBJ2-7|TRBD1|-|TRBV28
CATQTGGTGWYEQYF
TGTGCCACCCAAACCGGGGGGACAGGGTGGTACGAGCAGTACTTC
>TRBJ1-2|TRBD1|-|TRBV5-4
CASSLAGQVYGYTF
TGTGCCAGCAGCTTGGCGGGACAGGTGTATGGCTACACCTTC
>TRBJ1-1|TRBD1|once|TRBV18
CASSPRTGSTEAFF
TGTGCCAGCTCCCCTAGGACAGGGAGCACTGAAGCTTTCTTT